This TCR beta chain stems from a study of vaccination and CD4 T cells after COVID-19. In the study overall: The convalescents included six males and four females, and among them two were Hispanic while seven were Caucasian. General study results and limits: Median SARS-CoV-2-reactive clonotype numbers rose nonsignificantly, 21 to 38.

Trimming took off 4 bases at V and 0 bases at J, with 7 bases between the two ends. This CDR3 contains 15 residues. Germline V CDR1 and CDR2: SNHLY, FYNNEI. Treatment of the sample: approximately nine-day PBMC culture with coronavirus spike peptide pools or control peptides (ViraFEST assay). As concerns this clonotype: Its antigen is currently unknown.

The assay that was used to sequence DNA from cultured CD4+ T cells was the Oncomine TCR Beta short-read assay. TCRdb passed the PCR reads through MiXCR, listing each CDR3 protein once. This table holds 11,000 to 15,000 distinct CDR3 sequences, about 28% found once. This receptor was taken from a human donor with COVID-19. Sequenced input: cultured CD4+ T cells from blood. The chain links TRBV2 to TRBJ1-6; D not certain. CDR3 in DNA: TGTGCCAGCAGTGTGAGCAGCTCCTATAATTCACCCCTCCACTTT. It specifies CASSVSSSYNSPLHF. The full variable domain, completed using reference TRBV2 and TRBJ1-6, is EPEVTQTPSHQVTQMGQEVILRCVPISNHLYFYWYRQILGQKVEFLVSFYNNEISEKSEIFDDQFSVERPDGSNFTLKIRSTKLEDSAMYFCASSVSSSYNSPLHFGNGTRLTVT.